This TCR beta chain comes out of a study of T cells in Graves' hyperthyroidism and ophthalmopathy. Overall study results and limits: The model anticipated ophthalmopathy a median about six months pre-onset.

Any patient presenting with uncontrolled infection, other autoimmune disease, pregnancy or lactation was left out. Together with thyroid ultrasound, orbital computed tomography, serum thyroxine and TRAb, clinical symptoms were used for diagnoses. Amplification of TCR beta CDR3 regions was performed using RNA transcripts as template. The primer set for the first-round RT-PCR of the TCR CDR3 was HTBI. One entry per CDR3 protein, called by TCRdb with MiXCR from the multiplex PCR reads. This sample has around 290,000 distinct CDR3 sequences, with roughly 15% found just once. With respect to this clonotype: Its specificity is not known.

V lost 5 bases, J lost 8 bases, and 4 bases stayed unmatched. CDR3 length equals 12 residues. CDR1 is DFQATT, CDR2 SNEGSKA, per germline (reference sequence). Sequencing was performed on blood. The J gene is TRBJ2-1, the V gene TRBV20-1; 9 positions agree with TRBD2. The receptor was derived from a woman in her 40s with Graves' hyperthyroidism. This chain's CDR3 is CSAPGLAYEQFF. Written as DNA, the CDR3 is TGCAGTGCTCCGGGACTAGCATATGAGCAGTTCTTC.